These 27 T cell receptor beta chains were all obtained from the same sample, sequenced in a study of OX40 agonist ivuxolimab in advanced cancers. Here immunoSEQ multiplex PCR was the method, and the copy in TCRdb shows in-frame clones only, minus some. The sample carries about 25,000 clones, around 80% recorded once. Sequencing was performed on CD4+ or CD8+ T cells sorted from blood, taken in a trial of the OX40 agonist ivuxolimab. The source of these receptors is an adult with an advanced solid tumor such as melanoma, head and neck, liver or kidney cancer.

This sequence joins TRBV5-1 and TRBJ2-2; D is unclear. Germline V gene sequence: CDR1 SGHRS, CDR2 YFSETQ. The CDR3 covers 14 residues. Trimming pared 0 bases from V and 3 bases from J, leaving 6 bases between. The CDR3 loop reads CASSLEADTGELFF. The CDR3 coding sequence is TGCGCCAGCAGCTTGGAAGCAGACACCGGGGAGCTGTTTTTT.

This chain links TRBV25-1 with TRBJ2-5; 12 bases match TRBD1. V lost 4 bases, J lost 2 bases, and 8 bases stayed unmatched. The CDR3 contains 17 residues. In germline, CDR1 is MGHDK, CDR2 SYGVNS. CDR3 in amino acids: CASSGGTGGAGQETQYF. The CDR3 coding sequence is TGTGCCAGCAGTGGCGGGACAGGGGGCGCGGGGCAAGAGACCCAGTACTTC. Filled out from reference TRBV25-1 and TRBJ2-5, the complete variable domain reads EADIYQTPRYLVIGTGKKITLECSQTMGHDKMYWYQQDPGMELHLIHYSYGVNSTEKGDLSSESTVSRIRTEHFPLTLESARPSHTSQYLCASSGGTGGAGQETQYFGPGTRLLVL.

The chain links TRBV21-1 to TRBJ2-2; TRBD1 is the table's D call and was not checked against the DNA. TRBV21-1 has pseudogene status. There are 20 residues in the CDR3. The CDR3 sequence: CASSKGRQGGAALPAGELFF. The CDR3 DNA is TGTGCCAGCAGCAAAGGTCGCCAGGGCGGTGCGGCTCTTCCTGCCGGGGAGCTGTTTTTT.

The V gene is TRBV7-2, the J gene TRBJ2-3, with D hard to call. CDR3 length: 15 amino acids. CDR1 is SGHTA, CDR2 FQGNSA, per germline. V lost 5 bases to trimming and J lost 6 bases, with 18 bases between them. In DNA form, the CDR3 reads TGTGCCAGCAGCCTCGGCCCCGGGTTAGACGATACGCAGTATTTT. It codes for CASSLGPGLDDTQYF.

This clone occurred once. The rearrangement links TRBV12-2 to TRBJ2-1; no DNA check was done on the table's D call, TRBD2. TRBV12-2 is a pseudogene. This CDR3 region has 16 residues. The CDR3 region is CASRLEADSSYNEQFF. The DNA of the CDR3 is TGTGCAAGTCGCTTAGAGGCGGATTCCTCCTACAATGAGCAGTTCTTC.

J is TRBJ2-7 and V is TRBV7-9; D is possibly TRBD1 (6 bases). CDR1 SEHNR and CDR2 FQNEAQ come from the germline V gene (reference sequence). This CDR3 contains 15 residues. V dropped 5 bases and J dropped 3 bases, with 17 bases sitting between them. CDR3 amino acids: CASSPSSGDNYEQYF. The CDR3 nucleotides read TGTGCCAGCAGCCCGAGTAGTGGGGACAACTACGAGCAGTACTTC.

This chain joins TRBV30 and TRBJ1-4; no clear D. V lost 4 bases and J lost 4, with 13 bases in between. The length of the CDR3 is 14 residues. Germline values: CDR1 GTSNPN, CDR2 SVGIG (reference sequence). This chain's CDR3 is CAWTGGLFNEKLFF. For the CDR3, the DNA is TGTGCCTGGACAGGAGGGTTATTTAATGAAAAACTGTTTTTT.

The chain has TRBV6-5 and TRBJ1-2; D call uncertain. The V gene lost 0 bases and the J gene lost 8 bases, with 7 bases spanning the gap. The CDR3 sequence is 12 residues long. Germline V gives CDR1 MNHEY, CDR2 SVGAGI. CDR3 sequence reads: CASSYSGTGYTF. Written as DNA, the CDR3 is TGTGCCAGCAGTTACTCGGGCACGGGCTACACCTTC.

The chain carries TRBV14 and TRBJ2-7; D gene ambiguous. Between the trimmed V and J ends, which lost 1 base and 7 bases, there was a span of 5 bases. The germline CDR1 and CDR2 sequences are SGHDN and FVKESK. This CDR3 region has 11 residues. CDR3 sequence (DNA): TGTGCCAGCAGCCAAGGGCAGGAGCAGTACTTC. As protein: CASSQGQEQYF.

V and J are TRBV28 and TRBJ1-6; 7 bases line up with TRBD1. This CDR3 has 17 amino acids. Germline CDR1 reads MDHEN; CDR2 reads SYDVKM. V lost 6 bases to trimming and J lost 3 bases; unmatched junction nucleotides: 11. CDR3 nucleotide sequence: TGTGCCAGCAGGGACCCATCAGGGGGGAGCTATAATTCACCCCTCCACTTT. It codes for CASRDPSGGSYNSPLHF.

V usage is TRBV5-5 and J usage is TRBJ2-5; D is unresolved. The CDR3 is 15 residues long. The ends were cut back, 0 bases at V and 3 bases at J, with 12 bases in the middle. Germline V gives CDR1 SGHKS, CDR2 YYEKEE (reference sequence). CDR3 region: CASSLVVRAEETQYF. The CDR3 region has the DNA TGTGCCAGCAGCTTGGTCGTACGGGCGGAAGAGACCCAGTACTTC.

This sequence joins TRBV5-1 and TRBJ1-1; D gene ambiguous. From germline, CDR1 is SGHRS and CDR2 YFSETQ. V shed 3 bases and J shed 4 bases, with 10 bases lying between them. CDR3 length: 13 amino acids. The CDR3 bases are TGCGCCAGCAGCTATGGGTCGGGCACTGAAGCTTTCTTT. Its protein is CASSYGSGTEAFF.

CDR3 amino acids: CAWGEGTGANVLTF. CDR3 in DNA: TGTGCCTGGGGGGAGGGGACTGGGGCCAACGTCCTGACTTTC. The V and J genes are TRBV30 and TRBJ2-6, with 7 bases aligning to TRBD2. In germline, CDR1 is GTSNPN, CDR2 SVGIG (reference sequence). This CDR3 spans 14 amino acids. V lost 5 bases and J lost 2; bases outside the gene matches: 3.

J is TRBJ2-7 and V is TRBV7-8; 14 positions agree with TRBD2. The germline V gene has CDR1 SGHVS and CDR2 FQNEAQ. J was trimmed by 2 bases and V by 5 bases; bases with no gene match: 8. The CDR3 length is 17 residues. CDR3 amino acids: CASSASRLAGGPYEQYF. The CDR3 nucleotides are TGTGCCAGCAGCGCGTCTCGACTAGCGGGGGGGCCCTACGAGCAGTACTTC.

This clone was detected once. The rearrangement joins TRBV28 to TRBJ2-7; TRBD1 matches at 8 bases. The germline V gene encodes CDR1 MDHEN and CDR2 SYDVKM. V gave up 3 bases and J gave up 6 bases; unmatched junction bases: 10. The CDR3 contains 15 residues. CDR3 in DNA: TGTGCCAGCAGTTTTGCCACAGGGGGTCTCGCCGAGCAGTACTTC. It encodes CASSFATGGLAEQYF.

V gene TRBV30 combines with J gene TRBJ2-3, with D perhaps matching TRBD2 (6 bases). Trimming shortened V by 5 bases and J by 9 bases, and 18 bases separated the two germline ends. From germline, CDR1 is GTSNPN and CDR2 SVGIG (reference sequence). The CDR3 consists of 13 residues. This CDR3 is CAWGGGWSGTQYF. CDR3 sequence (DNA): TGTGCCTGGGGGGGAGGATGGTCCGGGACGCAGTATTTT.

V is TRBV6-6 and J is TRBJ1-2, with TRBD1 matching over 7 bases. The trim removed 6 bases at V and 6 bases at J, leaving 7 bases unmatched. The CDR3 runs to 13 residues. The germline V gene encodes CDR1 MNHNY and CDR2 SVGAGI (reference sequence). The CDR3: CASSPRTGNGYTF. For the CDR3, the DNA is TGTGCCAGCAGCCCCCGGACAGGAAATGGCTACACCTTC.

The chain is built from TRBV2 and TRBJ2-2, with TRBD1 as a possible D gene (6 bases). V lost 3 bases and J lost 7, with 15 bases in between. The germline V gene encodes CDR1 SNHLY and CDR2 FYNNEI. The CDR3 consists of 15 residues. This chain's CDR3 is CASSDGGRGGGELFF. The DNA for the CDR3 is TGTGCCAGCAGTGATGGTGGGAGAGGGGGCGGGGAGCTGTTTTTT.

For this clone: A much larger clone sits a single nucleotide away, making a read error possible. Other DNA sequences from this sample encode an identical CDR3 as well. V is TRBV28 and J is TRBJ2-5; D not resolved. Trimming left V 3 bases short and J 7 bases short, with 6 bases between. The V gene's germline CDR1 is MDHEN and CDR2 SYDVKM. The CDR3 runs to 11 residues. CDR3 coding DNA: TGTGCCAGCAGTTTCGGCGGGACCCAGTACTTC. Translated, it gives CASSFGGTQYF.

The chain links TRBV7-6 to TRBJ2-7; 7 positions match TRBD2. From germline, CDR1 is SGHVS and CDR2 FNYEAQ. After removal of 5 bases from V and 0 bases from J, the junction contained 13 bases not matched to a gene. The CDR3 runs to 17 residues. The CDR3 loop is CASSAALGGGSSYEQYF. CDR3 nucleotide sequence: TGTGCCAGCAGCGCAGCTTTAGGCGGGGGTAGCTCCTACGAGCAGTACTTC.

Turning to this clone: An end of the junction differs from the germline gene, which may be a read error. In DNA form, the CDR3 reads TGTGCCAGCAGCCAAGAGGTGGGGCAGGAGAGTGTGCATTTT. This translates into CASSQEVGQESVHF. The chain employs TRBV14 and TRBJ2-3, with D perhaps TRBD1 (5 bases). The CDR3 is made up of 14 amino acids. The germline V gene encodes CDR1 SGHDN and CDR2 FVKESK.

V is TRBV6-5 and J is TRBJ2-7; D gene unclear. This CDR3 contains 13 residues. V lost 2 bases and J lost 5, with 10 bases in between. The germline CDR1 and CDR2 sequences are MNHEY and SVGAGI. Here the CDR3 reads CASSYDGSHEQYF. As DNA, the CDR3 is TGTGCCAGCAGTTACGATGGTAGCCACGAGCAGTACTTC.

The chain combines TRBV28 with TRBJ2-2; 10 bases fit TRBD1. The CDR3 runs 17 residues. Germline-derived CDR1 and CDR2 are MDHEN and SYDVKM. The V and J ends lost 5 bases and 7 bases, in that order; junction bases with no gene match: 13. CDR3: CASSGYRDRGGGGELFF. The CDR3 bases are TGTGCCAGCAGTGGCTACCGGGACAGGGGCGGAGGCGGGGAGCTGTTTTTT.

V is TRBV6-5 and J is TRBJ1-4; D not certain. Looked up from germline, CDR1 is MNHEY and CDR2 is SVGAGI. The CDR3 sequence is 14 residues long. The V and J ends lost 1 base and 8 bases respectively, with 11 bases between them. CDR3 protein: CASSYFGPKEKLFF. DNA for the CDR3: TGTGCCAGCAGTTACTTCGGGCCCAAGGAAAAACTGTTTTTT.

V usage is TRBV15 and J usage is TRBJ1-1; TRBD1 matches 11 bases. CDR1 is LNHNV, CDR2 YYDKDF, per germline (reference sequence). V lost 8 bases, J lost 4 bases, and 6 bases stayed unmatched. CDR3 size: 14 residues. The CDR3 loop reads CATFGQGASTEAFF. The CDR3 coding sequence is TGTGCCACCTTTGGACAGGGGGCTTCCACTGAAGCTTTCTTT.

V and J are TRBV10-3 and TRBJ2-3; D is unresolved. CDR3 length: 17 amino acids. V was clipped by 3 bases and J by 3 bases, with 19 bases between them. Germline V gene data show CDR1 as ENHRY and CDR2 as SYGVKD. The CDR3 bases are TGTGCCATCAGTGAATCGACCCCAAGCTCTTATACAGATACGCAGTATTTT. This translates into CAISESTPSSYTDTQYF.

In its sample, this clone was seen a few times. This chain links TRBV7-6 with TRBJ2-4; D not resolved. Germline V lookup: CDR1 SGHVS, CDR2 FNYEAQ. The CDR3 contains 15 residues. Trimming cost V 4 bases and J 2 bases, with 12 bases left between them. CDR3 sequence reads: CASSSQTDSKNIQYF. The CDR3 DNA reads TGTGCCAGCAGCTCCCAAACTGATTCCAAAAACATTCAGTACTTC.